This TCR beta chain emerged from a study of spatial heterogeneity in lung cancer. Across the study: Donation came from over 60 patients with untreated early-stage non-small cell lung cancer.

The V gene lost 3 bases and the J gene lost 2 bases, with 10 bases spanning the gap. Germline values: CDR1 SGHTA, CDR2 FQGTGA. CDR3 length equals 14 residues. As to time point: blood at routine non-recurrence follow-up after resection. Material for sequencing was whole RNA from tumor, nontumor lung or frozen PBMC, left unsorted. The library protocol tagged each TCR cDNA with a unique molecular identifier. TCRdb analysed the 5' RACE reads with MiXCR anew, one entry per CDR3 protein. The sample records approximately 41,000 distinct CDR3 sequences, under 12% being singletons. This clonotype was detected ten times or more.

Sequences were derived from PBMCs, sampled at follow-up. The clonotype was recovered from a female donor with early-stage non-small cell lung cancer. This chain joins TRBV7-3 and TRBJ1-1, with D uncertain. This chain's CDR3 is CASSFSTDNTEAFF. The CDR3, as DNA: TGTGCCAGCAGCTTTAGTACGGACAACACTGAAGCTTTCTTT.